Listed here are 6 T cell receptor beta chains from one sample, sequenced in a study of cytomegalovirus exposure and HLA in healthy donors. A multiplex PCR was run with 60 Vbeta primers and 13 Jbeta primers. TCRdb keeps only in-frame clones here, not all; method: immunoSEQ multiplex PCR. The sample lists roughly 140,000 clones; roughly 80% were seen once. The sample comprised PBMCs. Receptors were obtained from a man aged 40-50 years in good health and CMV-seropositive.

The chain is built from TRBV18 and TRBJ2-7; 9 bases line up with TRBD1. Germline V gives CDR1 KGHSH, CDR2 LQKENI. J lost 2 bases, V lost 4 bases, and 9 bases had no gene match. This CDR3 is 16 amino acids long. The chain's CDR3 is CASSRPPGQGAYEQYF. CDR3 nucleotides: TGTGCCAGCTCACGACCCCCGGGACAGGGTGCCTACGAGCAGTACTTC. The full variable domain, rest sourced from reference TRBV18 and TRBJ2-7, is NAGVMQNPRHLVRRRGQEARLRCSPMKGHSHVYWYRQLPEEGLKFMVYLQKENIIDESGMPKERFSAEFPKEGPSILRIQQVVRGDSAAYFCASSRPPGQGAYEQYFGPGTRLTVT.

This rearrangement joins TRBV7-2 to TRBJ1-1; 7 nucleotides line up with TRBD1. The length of the CDR3 is 13 residues. Unmatched junction bases numbered 5, after V lost 6 bases and J lost 4 bases. Germline values: CDR1 SGHTA, CDR2 FQGNSA. The CDR3 reads CASRKNRGTEAFF. CDR3 nucleotides: TGTGCCAGCAGGAAGAACAGGGGCACTGAAGCTTTCTTT.

This clone was seen just once. The chain uses TRBV6-5 and TRBJ2-2, with D perhaps TRBD1 (5 bases). CDR3 length equals 13 residues. Germline assignment: CDR1 MNHEY and CDR2 SVGAGI. Trimming pared 5 bases from V and 4 bases from J, leaving 8 bases between. CDR3 nucleotides: TGTGCCAGCAGTAGCAGGGTCACCGGGGAGCTGTTTTTT. Translating it yields CASSSRVTGELFF.

In this sample, this clone turned up a few times. The V gene is TRBV4-3, the J gene TRBJ2-1; 10 bases are shared with TRBD2. CDR1 and CDR2 (germline): LGHNA, YSLEER. This CDR3 has 16 amino acids. With 4 bases clipped from V and 6 bases from J, the junction kept 9 bases outside the gene matches. The CDR3, as DNA: TGCGCCAGCAGCCTAAGGACTAGCGGTCCCCTCAATGAGCAGTTCTTC. Translation gives CASSLRTSGPLNEQFF.

This clone was observed a single time. The chain has TRBV13 and TRBJ1-5; possibly TRBD1 for D (6 bases). The CDR3 has 15 residues. Looked up from germline, CDR1 is PRHDT and CDR2 is FYEKMQ (reference sequence). The V and J ends lost 0 bases and 5 bases respectively, with 11 bases between them. The CDR3 here is CASSLGRGRYQPQHF. CDR3 bases: TGTGCCAGCAGCTTAGGCAGGGGCCGGTATCAGCCCCAGCATTTT.

The chain links TRBV5-6 to TRBJ2-3; 8 nucleotides align to TRBD1. This CDR3 comprises 15 residues. CDR1 is SGHDT, CDR2 YYEEEE, per germline. V dropped 4 bases and J dropped 0; count of bases not matched to a gene: 4. In DNA, the CDR3 is TGTGCCAGCAGCGTGGACAGGGAGAGCACAGATACGCAGTATTTT. Its protein product is CASSVDRESTDTQYF.